Below are 28 T cell receptor beta chains sequenced from a single sample in a study of T-cell memory formation after mild COVID-19. TCRdb processed the 5' RACE reads anew with MiXCR; each CDR3 protein has one entry. The sample records 150,000 to 200,000 distinct CDR3 sequences, approximately 15% being singletons. Material for sequencing was PBMCs or a T cell subset sorted from them (not recorded which). The receptors were gathered from an adult woman who had mild COVID-19 (a few samples of this study predate the infection). Cell type and time point are not known.

This chain connects TRBV10-3 to TRBJ2-3, with 8 bases fitting TRBD2. The trim removed 4 bases at V and 1 base at J, leaving 10 bases unmatched. Per the germline V gene, CDR1 is ENHRY and CDR2 is SYGVKD. The CDR3 is 17 amino acids. This CDR3 reads CAISGLIPGGRTDTQYF. The CDR3 DNA sequence: TGTGCCATCAGTGGTTTGATACCGGGGGGGCGCACAGATACGCAGTATTTT.

This rearrangement joins TRBV24-1 to TRBJ2-1; D possibly corresponds to TRBD1 (6 bases). From germline, CDR1 is KGHDR and CDR2 SFDVKD. There are 14 residues in the CDR3. Trimming took 7 bases from V and 6 from J, leaving 15 bases between them. The CDR3 is CATSHSTGSNEQFF. The CDR3 DNA sequence: TGTGCCACCAGCCACTCGACAGGCTCCAATGAGCAGTTCTTC.

The chain has TRBV11-2 and TRBJ2-2, with no clear D. V was cut by 5 bases and J by 1 base, with 17 bases left in between. The germline CDR1 and CDR2 sequences are SGHAT and FQNNGV. This CDR3 spans 17 amino acids. CDR3 loop: CASSPPWGSLNTGELFF. The CDR3 coding sequence is TGTGCCAGCAGCCCCCCTTGGGGTTCCCTGAACACCGGGGAGCTGTTTTTT.

This clonotype has a handful of counts. A much larger clone lies one base from this, so it may be a read error. V is TRBV29-1 and J is TRBJ2-1; D ambiguous. The CDR3 is 15 residues long. CDR1 and CDR2 from the germline V gene are SQVTM and ANQGSEA. In nucleotides, the CDR3 is TGCAGCGTTCAAGATCGGGCGACCTCTGGTGATGAGCAGTTCTTC. Its translation: CSVQDRATSGDEQFF.

This clonotype was seen a handful of times. This chain links TRBV7-9 with TRBJ1-2; 8 bases agree with TRBD1. J gave up 11 bases and V 0 bases, and 11 bases lay outside the gene matches. CDR1 is SEHNR, CDR2 FQNEAQ, per germline (reference sequence). The CDR3 has 15 residues. CDR3 amino acids: CASSLATGVRDRYTF. CDR3 nucleotide sequence: TGTGCCAGCAGCTTAGCGACAGGGGTCCGGGATCGTTACACCTTC.

This clonotype was seen more than once but under ten times. In DNA form, the CDR3 reads TGTGCCAGCAGCTTAGTTAGGACAGGGAGGGCCTCTGGAAACACCATATATTTT. It translates to CASSLVRTGRASGNTIYF. V and J are TRBV7-2 and TRBJ1-3; 8 bases line up with TRBD1. The junction had 8 bases not matched to a gene; V was cut back by 1 base and J by 0 bases. Germline V CDR1 and CDR2: SGHTA, FQGNSA. The CDR3 covers 18 residues.

This chain uses TRBV4-1 with TRBJ2-3, with D possibly being TRBD1 (6 bases). V lost 3 bases, J lost 5 bases, and 21 bases lay in between. CDR1 MGHRA and CDR2 YSYEKL come from the germline V gene. The CDR3 totals 17 residues. The CDR3 sequence is CASSQTVGAIPQDTQYF. For the CDR3, the DNA is TGCGCCAGCAGCCAGACGGTGGGGGCTATACCACAAGATACGCAGTATTTT.

This clonotype occurred a few times. V and J are TRBV3-1 and TRBJ2-7; 9 nucleotides match TRBD2. This CDR3 is built from 14 residues. V dropped 5 bases and J dropped 5; count of bases not matched to a gene: 7. Germline V CDR1 and CDR2: LGHDT, YNNKEL (reference sequence). CDR3 region: CASSWGLAPDEQYF. In DNA form, the CDR3 reads TGTGCCAGCAGCTGGGGACTAGCTCCGGACGAGCAGTACTTC.

This clonotype was detected only a few times. This sequence joins TRBV6-5 and TRBJ2-5; TRBD1 agrees at 8 bases. This CDR3 contains 14 residues. Trimming at V came to 6 bases and at J to 3 bases, leaving 6 bases not matched to a gene. Per the germline V gene, CDR1 is MNHEY and CDR2 is SVGAGI. CDR3 sequence: CASSHGQGKETQYF. CDR3 DNA: TGTGCCAGCAGCCACGGACAGGGAAAAGAGACCCAGTACTTC.

This clonotype turned up a few times. The chain couples TRBV7-8 to TRBJ2-2, with 11 positions matching TRBD2. The V gene's germline CDR1 is SGHVS and CDR2 FQNEAQ. This CDR3 spans 17 amino acids. The V and J ends lost 5 bases and 0 bases, in that order; junction bases with no gene match: 5. In DNA form, the CDR3 reads TGTGCCAGCAGCGGATCTAGCGGGGGGACGAACACCGGGGAGCTGTTTTTT. Its protein is CASSGSSGGTNTGELFF.

This clonotype was detected only a few times. V and J are TRBV11-3 and TRBJ2-2; D unclear. This CDR3 has 11 amino acids. Between the trimmed V and J ends, which lost 3 bases and 6 bases, there was a span of 2 bases. The germline CDR1 and CDR2 sequences are SGHNT and YENEEA. This chain's CDR3 is CASSFPGELFF. The CDR3 DNA sequence: TGTGCCAGCAGCTTTCCCGGGGAGCTGTTTTTT.

V usage is TRBV5-1 and J usage is TRBJ1-4; D is ambiguous. Germline V lookup: CDR1 SGHRS, CDR2 YFSETQ. CDR3 size: 15 residues. V was clipped by 1 base and J by 1 base, with 8 bases between them. The CDR3 protein is CASSLTGETNEKLFF. The CDR3 DNA reads as TGCGCCAGCAGCTTGACGGGCGAAACTAATGAAAAACTGTTTTTT.

A few counts support this clonotype. The chain joins TRBV27 to TRBJ2-2, with 8 bases aligning to TRBD1. This CDR3 has 14 residues. Germline V gives CDR1 MNHEY, CDR2 SMNVEV (reference sequence). J was trimmed by 6 bases and V by 4 bases; bases with no gene match: 4. CDR3 in amino acids: CASSSTTGAGELFF. CDR3 in DNA: TGTGCCAGCAGTTCGACGACAGGGGCCGGGGAGCTGTTTTTT.

This clonotype was found a few times. CDR3 bases: TGTGCCAGCTCGCCCCTGCCGAACACCGGGGAGCTGTTTTTT. As protein: CASSPLPNTGELFF. The chain uses TRBV27 and TRBJ2-2; D is unresolved. This CDR3 has 14 residues. Deletions cut 8 bases from V and 0 bases from J, with 10 bases between. Germline CDR1 and CDR2: MNHEY and SMNVEV (reference sequence).

The rearrangement uses TRBV12-3 or TRBV12-4 and TRBJ2-3; TRBD1 or TRBD2 may be the D gene (5 bases each). Trimming removed 6 bases from V and 0 bases from J, with 19 bases in between. CDR3 length equals 17 residues. The CDR3 bases are TGTGCCAGCAGGCCGCTTGGGGGTAGCGCTAGCACAGATACGCAGTATTTT. This gives the protein CASRPLGGSASTDTQYF.

This clonotype was recorded a few times. The rearrangement links TRBV5-1 to TRBJ1-1; no clear D. CDR1 and CDR2 from the germline V gene are SGHRS and YFSETQ. The CDR3 covers 14 residues. The V end lost 2 bases, the J end lost 1 base, and 9 bases lay between the germline ends. The CDR3: CASSLLGQNTEAFF. CDR3 nucleotides: TGCGCCAGCAGCTTACTCGGGCAGAACACTGAAGCTTTCTTT.

This clonotype was observed a handful of times. V and J are TRBV9 and TRBJ2-1; 8 bases fit TRBD2. Germline loops: CDR1 SGDLS, CDR2 YYNGEE. J was trimmed by 4 bases and V by 0 bases; bases with no gene match: 9. The CDR3 extends over 17 amino acids. In DNA form, the CDR3 reads TGTGCCAGCAGCGTAGACTATCCCAGCGGGGGTTACAATGAGCAGTTCTTC. Translated, it gives CASSVDYPSGGYNEQFF.

This clonotype was seen many times. V gene TRBV12-3 or TRBV12-4 combines with J gene TRBJ2-2; no firm D call. The CDR3 loop spans 12 amino acids. V lost 3 bases and J 5 bases, leaving 4 bases between the germline ends. CDR3 sequence (DNA): TGTGCCAGCAGTTTCCTTACCGGGGAGCTGTTTTTT. This gives the protein CASSFLTGELFF.

The CDR3 spells CASSLGQAEAFF. The DNA of the CDR3 is TGCGCCAGCAGCTTAGGGCAGGCTGAAGCTTTCTTT. This chain uses TRBV5-1 with TRBJ1-1; D is ambiguous. V was pared by 2 bases and J by 6 bases, with 8 bases between. The CDR3 has 12 amino acids. Germline V CDR1 and CDR2: SGHRS, YFSETQ.

This clonotype was detected only a few times. The chain has TRBV30 and TRBJ2-1; D is possibly TRBD2 (5 bases). Trimming cost V 0 bases and J 0 bases, with 12 bases left between them. Germline V gene sequence: CDR1 GTSNPN, CDR2 SVGIG (reference sequence). This CDR3 is 16 amino acids long. CDR3 nucleotides: TGTGCCTGGAGTGTACTGAGAGGAGGCTCCTACAATGAGCAGTTCTTC. Its protein product is CAWSVLRGGSYNEQFF. The full variable domain, its missing parts supplied by reference TRBV30 and TRBJ2-1, is SQTIHQWPATLVQPVGSPLSLECTVEGTSNPNLYWYRQAAGRGLQLLFYSVGIGQISSEVPQNLSASRPQDRQFILSSKKLLLSDSGFYLCAWSVLRGGSYNEQFFGPGTRLTVL.

The sample holds a few counts of this clonotype. V is TRBV7-7 and J is TRBJ2-5; D is tentatively TRBD1 or TRBD2 (5 bases each). Trimming stripped 5 bases from V and 5 bases from J, with 21 bases between. Germline V lookup: CDR1 SSHAT, CDR2 FNYEAQ (reference sequence). This CDR3 is built from 16 residues. CDR3 sequence reads: CASSPGLESGWETQYF. The CDR3 DNA is TGTGCCAGCAGCCCTGGACTGGAATCAGGGTGGGAGACCCAGTACTTC.

The genes are TRBV12-3 or TRBV12-4 and TRBJ2-5; perhaps D is TRBD1 or TRBD2 (5 bases each). The V gene lost 3 bases and the J gene lost 4 bases, with 15 bases spanning the gap. The CDR3 has 15 amino acids. The DNA for the CDR3 is TGTGCCAGCAGTTTGGGGGTAGGGGACGGAGAGACCCAGTACTTC. This codes for CASSLGVGDGETQYF.

The chain recombines TRBV7-3 with TRBJ1-2; D not certain. The CDR3 runs to 14 residues. Trimming cost V 1 base and J 11 bases, with 17 bases left between them. Germline V CDR1 and CDR2: SGHTA, FQGTGA. The CDR3 sequence: CASSLKGAPGGYTF. In DNA form, the CDR3 reads TGTGCCAGCAGCTTAAAGGGTGCCCCGGGAGGATACACCTTC.

This clonotype was observed a handful of times. The chain joins TRBV6-6 to TRBJ2-2, with 7 bases lining up with TRBD1. V dropped 5 bases and J dropped 1; count of bases not matched to a gene: 7. Per germline, CDR1 MNHNY and CDR2 SVGAGI (reference sequence). The CDR3 contains 16 residues. The CDR3 DNA reads TGTGCCAGCAGTGCTGGACAGGAGATGAACACCGGGGAGCTGTTTTTT. Translated: CASSAGQEMNTGELFF.

This chain joins TRBV10-3 and TRBJ2-7; 9 bases line up with TRBD1. V shed 2 bases and J 6 bases; nucleotides not matched to a gene: 2. The CDR3 consists of 13 residues. CDR1 is ENHRY and CDR2 is SYGVKD in the germline V gene. CDR3 amino acids: CAISEGQGIEQYF. The CDR3 DNA sequence: TGTGCCATCAGTGAGGGACAGGGGATCGAGCAGTACTTC.

The genes are TRBV19 and TRBJ2-1; weak D call: TRBD1 (5 bases). Germline-derived CDR1 and CDR2 are LNHDA and SQIVND (reference sequence). The CDR3 contains 12 residues. V was pared by 8 bases and J by 7 bases, with 12 bases between. The CDR3, as DNA: TGTGCCAGTTCCTTTCCAGGGAATGAGCAGTTCTTC. This codes for CASSFPGNEQFF.

V is TRBV10-3 and J is TRBJ2-1; 11 positions agree with TRBD2. J lost 5 bases, V lost 3 bases, and 6 bases had no gene match. The CDR3 sequence is 16 residues long. Per germline, CDR1 ENHRY and CDR2 SYGVKD. CDR3 sequence: CAISDTSGSSHNEQFF. The CDR3 nucleotides read TGTGCCATCAGTGATACTAGCGGGAGTTCCCACAATGAGCAGTTCTTC.

This clonotype was picked up a small number of times. The chain uses TRBV6-5 and TRBJ2-2; D gene uncertain. The ends were cut back, 0 bases at V and 5 bases at J, with 4 bases in the middle. This CDR3 contains 13 residues. Germline lookup yields CDR1 MNHEY and CDR2 SVGAGI. CDR3: CASSYSITGELFF. DNA of the CDR3: TGTGCCAGCAGTTACTCGATTACCGGGGAGCTGTTTTTT.